A single T cell receptor (beta chain) is shown here with its context. The clone's antigen remains unknown. Per-nucleotide qualities are absent, and no much larger clonotype sits a single base away. This record belongs to a study of blood T cell repertoires in COVID-19 (dated by TCRdb to 2018 to 2021). About the investigation overall: Samples from collaborators originated in the United States, Italy and Spain and spanned both the acute and convalescent phases of COVID-19. Sample metadata almost always included a de-identified subject ID, COVID-19 status, age in years and sex. Subjects who had been exposed to COVID-19, were actively infected with it, or had recovered from it provided the deeply sampled blood TCRbeta repertoires that made up the dataset. A freely available public database, intended as a resource for researchers studying the immune response to SARS-CoV-2, is where the repertoires were released. Samples came from the ongoing ImmuneRACE study (first 160 participants) plus 1,254 subjects from 6 global collaborators. HLA class I and class II types, where available, came from metadata supplied by the sample provider rather than from assay-based typing. The prospective study material was composed of cDNA or gDNA derived from T cells, B-cell-depleted T cells, or PBMCs.

TCRbeta CDR3 regions were amplified from genomic DNA using the immunoSEQ Assay, a bias-controlled multiplex PCR. Turning to the authors' computational methods: Nucleated cell counts per sample were estimated from amplification of reference gene primers within the assay. To quantify the absolute abundance of each unique TCRbeta CDR3 rearrangement, sequence reads were collapsed and filtered. Productive Simpson clonality was computed per sample as the square root of Simpson's diversity index over productive rearrangements. TCRdb limited this immuneACCESS table to in-frame rearrangements with V and J called. A share of clones is missing; checked studies link under half to unresolved V genes, and the rest is unexplained. The V and J calls and clone size are taken from that table; D and trimming were inferred from the DNA. The sample table contains a few hundred thousand clones; only one count was recorded for 90% of them. The ten largest clonotypes hold roughly 16% of the sample.

Here is what the overall study found, with its caveats: The quantity of clinical and demographic metadata differed by source and by participant and was supplied without curation.

Enrolling through a virtual design, the prospective study's participants ranged in age from roughly 18 to 95 years and lived across roughly 23 United States geographic areas. In the prospective study, cohorts were assigned on the basis of participant-reported clinical history obtained from a screening survey and a study questionnaire. Exposed participants had been in contact with someone with a PCR-confirmed or clinician-diagnosed COVID-19 case within 2 weeks of study entry. In the prospective study, mobile phlebotomists collected whole blood, serum and a nasopharyngeal or oropharyngeal swab from each participant. Prospective study participants could optionally give additional blood draws and questionnaires over an approximately two-month period. Prospective study blood samples were shipped either frozen or at room temperature before DNA extraction. CDR1 and CDR2, per the germline V gene, are MNHEY and SVGAGI. V gives up 3 bases and J gives up 8 bases, and the segment between their germline ends measures 16 bases. Counted from cysteine to phenylalanine, this CDR3 has 14 amino acids. The sequence is cut down to CDR3 DNA, 42 bases in frame from base 1.

This receptor was taken from a man aged 30-40 years who had been exposed to COVID-19. Sequenced input: PBMCs or T cells enriched from blood (not recorded which). This chain is built from TRBV6-5 and TRBJ1-2; the D segment cannot be called with confidence. The nucleotides are TGTGCCAGCAGTTATTTTAGTGAGGGAAGGGGCTACACCTTC. This is translated as CASSYFSEGRGYTF.